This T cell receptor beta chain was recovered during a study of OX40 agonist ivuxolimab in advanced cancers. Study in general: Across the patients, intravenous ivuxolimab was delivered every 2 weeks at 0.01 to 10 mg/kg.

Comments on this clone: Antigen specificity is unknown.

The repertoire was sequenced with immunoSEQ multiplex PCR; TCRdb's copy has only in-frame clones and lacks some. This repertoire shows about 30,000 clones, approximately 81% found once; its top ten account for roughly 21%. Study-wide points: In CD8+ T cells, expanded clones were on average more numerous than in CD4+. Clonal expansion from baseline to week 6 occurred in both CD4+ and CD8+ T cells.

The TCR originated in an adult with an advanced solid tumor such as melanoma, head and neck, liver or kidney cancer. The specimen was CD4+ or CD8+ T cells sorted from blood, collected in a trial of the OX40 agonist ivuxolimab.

The CDR3 DNA sequence: TGTGCCAGCAGCTTGGGAAGCTCCTACGAGCAGTACTTC. Translated: CASSLGSSYEQYF. This rearrangement joins TRBV5-6 to TRBJ2-7; D remains ambiguous. The germline V and J ends were trimmed by 0 bases and 0 bases, with 4 bases remaining between them. Germline loops: CDR1 SGHDT, CDR2 YYEEEE. The CDR3 extends over 13 amino acids.